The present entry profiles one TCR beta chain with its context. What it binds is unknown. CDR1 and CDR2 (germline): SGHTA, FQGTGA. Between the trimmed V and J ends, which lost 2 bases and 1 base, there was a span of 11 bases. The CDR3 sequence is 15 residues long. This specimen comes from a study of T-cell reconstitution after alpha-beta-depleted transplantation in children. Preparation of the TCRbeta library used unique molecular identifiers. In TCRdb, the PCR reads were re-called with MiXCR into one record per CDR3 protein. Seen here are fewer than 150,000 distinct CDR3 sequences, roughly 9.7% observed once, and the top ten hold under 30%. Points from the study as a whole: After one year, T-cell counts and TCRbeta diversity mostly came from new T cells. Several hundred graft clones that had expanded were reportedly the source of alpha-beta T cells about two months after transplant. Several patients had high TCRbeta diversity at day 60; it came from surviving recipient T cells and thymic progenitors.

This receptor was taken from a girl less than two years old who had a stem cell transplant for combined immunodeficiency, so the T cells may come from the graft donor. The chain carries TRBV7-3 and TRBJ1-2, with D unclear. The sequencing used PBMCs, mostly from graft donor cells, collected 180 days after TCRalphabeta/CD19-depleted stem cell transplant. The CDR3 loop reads CASSLGRGSNYGYTF. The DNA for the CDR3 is TGTGCCAGCAGCTTAGGTAGAGGAAGTAACTATGGCTACACCTTC.